This T cell receptor beta chain appears in the sequencing data of a study of beta chain features in type 1 diabetes. Expressed TCRB transcripts got sequenced, as all isolated RNA was reverse transcribed. Sequencing was performed with immunoSEQ multiplex PCR; in TCRdb, only in-frame clones are kept and a portion is missing. This table holds 400,000 or so clones, 9.6% found once. Germline lookup yields CDR1 WSHSY and CDR2 SAAADI. CDR3 size: 13 residues. Unmatched junction bases numbered 0, after V lost 8 bases and J lost 3 bases. The sample holds many counts of this clone. Its antigen remains unknown. The same CDR3 is also encoded by other DNA sequences in this sample. Study-level findings and limits: Moderate yet significant TCRB CDR3 shortening was seen in Type 1 diabetes patients in all four CD4+ subsets.

The sequenced material came from central memory CD4+ T cells from blood. The sequence was obtained from a man younger than 40 with type 1 diabetes. V gene TRBV10-2 combines with J gene TRBJ2-1; 11 nucleotides match TRBD2. DNA of the CDR3: TGCGCCAGCGGGACTAGCGGCTACAATGAGCAGTTCTTC. Residues: CASGTSGYNEQFF.